Each of the 23 T cell receptor beta chains below was sequenced from the same sample in a study of Tregs in tolerant kidney transplant recipients. Recipients received nonmyeloablative bone marrow transplants from related graft donors, with transient mixed chimerism. Data came from immunoSEQ multiplex PCR; TCRdb stores just in-frame clones and leaves some out. The sample yields around 86,000 clones, roughly 90% seen once. Sequencing was performed on CD4+ T cells from blood (PBMCs), taken 24 months after the transplant. The origin of the receptors is a human patient who received a combined kidney and bone marrow transplant. Some T cells may have come from the graft donor.

The V gene is TRBV9, the J gene TRBJ2-5; possibly TRBD2 for D (5 bases). Deletions cut 1 base from V and 1 base from J, with 5 bases between. CDR3 length equals 13 residues. Germline V gene sequence: CDR1 SGDLS, CDR2 YYNGEE. The CDR3, as DNA: TGTGCCAGCAGCGTAACTAGCCAAGAGACCCAGTACTTC. Its protein is CASSVTSQETQYF.

This clone was detected a few times. The chain uses TRBV4-3 and TRBJ2-7, with TRBD2 identical over 10 bases. The CDR3 has 17 amino acids. V shed 1 base and J 5 bases; nucleotides not matched to a gene: 11. Germline V lookup: CDR1 LGHNA, CDR2 YSLEER. CDR3 sequence (DNA): TGCGCCAGCAGCCAAGTCTCGCCTAGCGGGAGACCCCACGAGCAGTACTTC. Residues: CASSQVSPSGRPHEQYF.

The CDR3 DNA is TGTGCCAGTAGTGCGTGGGAGGTCAATACTGAAGCTTTCTTT. This sequence encodes CASSAWEVNTEAFF. The chain combines TRBV19 with TRBJ1-1; D not resolved. The CDR3 consists of 14 residues. Germline V gives CDR1 LNHDA, CDR2 SQIVND (reference sequence). The V gene lost 5 bases and the J gene lost 5 bases, with 15 bases spanning the gap.

This chain uses TRBV4-1 with TRBJ1-2; D unresolved. The germline V gene encodes CDR1 MGHRA and CDR2 YSYEKL. CDR3 size: 15 residues. Trimming left V 2 bases short and J 2 bases short, with 12 bases between. CDR3 loop: CASSQPLARNYGYTF. For the CDR3, the DNA is TGCGCCAGCAGCCAACCCCTCGCGCGGAACTATGGCTACACCTTC.

The V gene is TRBV10-3, the J gene TRBJ2-3; 8 nucleotides match TRBD2. This CDR3 region has 14 residues. Germline V gene sequence: CDR1 ENHRY, CDR2 SYGVKD. Unmatched junction bases numbered 10, after V lost 10 bases and J lost 4 bases. The CDR3 is CATSSGGGPDTQYF. The CDR3 nucleotides read TGTGCCACCTCCTCCGGGGGGGGCCCAGATACGCAGTATTTT.

The chain couples TRBV21-1 to TRBJ1-2; the table's TRBD1 call for D was not verified on the DNA. TRBV21-1 is a documented pseudogene. The CDR3 length is 13 residues. In DNA form, the CDR3 reads TGTGCCAGCAGCCCCAGGGGAAGGCGAGGCTACACCTTC. Its translation is CASSPRGRRGYTF.

The V call is TRBV6-6, the J call TRBJ2-7; TRBD1 matches at 8 bases. This CDR3 spans 14 amino acids. After removal of 2 bases from V and 3 bases from J, the junction contained 3 bases not matched to a gene. Germline lookup yields CDR1 MNHNY and CDR2 SVGAGI (reference sequence). The CDR3 here is CASSYRGTGYEQYF. The CDR3, as DNA: TGTGCCAGCAGTTACCGAGGGACAGGCTACGAGCAGTACTTC.

The chain has TRBV5-1 and TRBJ2-4; no definite D call. V was shortened by 0 bases and J by 0 bases, with 4 bases between the two germline ends. Germline V gives CDR1 SGHRS, CDR2 YFSETQ. The CDR3 runs 14 residues. The CDR3 protein is CASSLDIAKNIQYF. The CDR3 bases are TGCGCCAGCAGCTTGGACATAGCCAAAAACATTCAGTACTTC.

This chain links TRBV5-1 with TRBJ1-6; tentatively, D is TRBD1 (5 bases). The CDR3 has 14 residues. CDR1 SGHRS and CDR2 YFSETQ come from the germline V gene. The V and J ends lost 3 bases and 8 bases respectively, with 12 bases between them. This chain's CDR3 is CASSSDILDSPLHF. The CDR3 nucleotides read TGCGCCAGCAGCTCGGACATCTTGGATTCACCCCTCCACTTT.

This rearrangement joins TRBV6-1 to TRBJ1-5; D gene ambiguous. The V gene's germline CDR1 is MNHNS and CDR2 SASEGT. Trimming removed 2 bases from V and 16 bases from J, with 18 bases in between. This CDR3 is 13 amino acids long. The CDR3: CASSENRDQTGHF. CDR3 in DNA: TGTGCCAGCAGTGAAAACCGGGATCAGACCGGACATTTT.

CDR3 residues: CASTLRLAADTQYF. CDR3 bases: TGCGCCAGCACCCTACGACTAGCGGCGGATACGCAGTATTTT. The rearrangement links TRBV5-1 to TRBJ2-3; 9 positions agree with TRBD2. V trimming: 6 bases; J trimming: 6 bases; junction bases outside the gene matches: 8. Germline V lookup: CDR1 SGHRS, CDR2 YFSETQ. CDR3 size: 14 residues.

In this sample, this clone is medium-sized. The chain recombines TRBV14 with TRBJ1-1; perhaps TRBD1 as D (5 bases). The CDR3 is 19 residues long. V gave up 2 bases and J gave up 0 bases, with 22 bases separating them. Germline V gene lookup returns CDR1 SGHDN and CDR2 FVKESK. Here the CDR3 DNA reads TGTGCCAGCAGCCAAATTAGGGACTTCGGTCAGATCATGAACACTGAAGCTTTCTTT. Translated: CASSQIRDFGQIMNTEAFF.

The chain uses TRBV2 and TRBJ2-5, with 8 bases fitting TRBD1. The J call may not be correct, given that the DNA end is closer to TRBJ2-7. The germline V gene has CDR1 SNHLY and CDR2 FYNNEI. The CDR3 totals 16 residues. DNA for the CDR3: TGTGCCAGCAGTCTAATATCGGGACAGGTATACTACGAGCAGTACTTC. Its translation is CASSLISGQVYYEQYF.

A single count supports this clone. Sequence at one end of the junction differs from germline and may be a read error. The same CDR3 also results from other DNA sequences found in this sample. The rearrangement uses TRBV7-2 and TRBJ1-6, with 7 positions matching TRBD1. Germline V lookup: CDR1 SGHTA, CDR2 FQGNSA. The CDR3 runs 12 residues. The CDR3 nucleotides are TGTGCCAGCGCAGGGGGGAATTCCCCCCTCCACTTT. Translation gives CASAGGNSPLHF.

The chain employs TRBV25-1 and TRBJ2-5; D may be TRBD2 (5 bases). Trimming pared 1 base from V and 4 bases from J, leaving 19 bases between. Germline lookup yields CDR1 MGHDK and CDR2 SYGVNS. This CDR3 is built from 17 residues. The CDR3 bases are TGTGCCAGCAGTGAATTTCGGAGAGGGTCGGTATCAGAGACCCAGTACTTC. The encoded protein is CASSEFRRGSVSETQYF.

The chain employs TRBV14 and TRBJ2-7; 11 positions match TRBD2. Looked up from germline, CDR1 is SGHDN and CDR2 is FVKESK. The CDR3 extends over 15 amino acids. After removal of 4 bases from V and 4 bases from J, the junction contained 6 bases not matched to a gene. CDR3 DNA: TGTGCCAGCAGCCCCCTCCTAGCGGGAGGTTACGAGCAGTACTTC. The encoded protein is CASSPLLAGGYEQYF.

The chain recombines TRBV10-2 with TRBJ1-5; 7 positions match TRBD1. V was pared by 8 bases and J by 0 bases, with 16 bases of the junction left unmatched. The CDR3 consists of 18 residues. Germline CDR1 is WSHSY and CDR2 is SAAADI. CDR3 DNA sequence: TGCGCCAGCGGCCGGGACAGAAGTTTTATAGGTAGCAATCAGCCCCAGCATTTT. Its protein product is CASGRDRSFIGSNQPQHF.

V and J are TRBV18 and TRBJ2-1; D might be TRBD2 (6 bases). This CDR3 spans 16 amino acids. Germline values: CDR1 KGHSH, CDR2 LQKENI. V lost 2 bases, J lost 5 bases, and 16 bases lay in between. In nucleotides, the CDR3 is TGTGCCAGCTCACCAATTGGAGGGTGGGGGAACAATGAGCAGTTCTTC. Residues: CASSPIGGWGNNEQFF.

The rearrangement uses TRBV30 and TRBJ1-1; 8 positions match TRBD1. Germline CDR1 is GTSNPN and CDR2 is SVGIG (reference sequence). The J segment lost 5 bases and the V segment lost 3 bases, leaving 5 bases of the junction unmatched. CDR3 length: 13 residues. The CDR3 is CAWSQGANTEAFF. DNA for the CDR3: TGTGCCTGGAGCCAGGGGGCGAATACTGAAGCTTTCTTT.

The chain is built from TRBV10-3 and TRBJ2-1, with TRBD1 matching 11 bases. Unmatched junction bases numbered 2, after V lost 8 bases and J lost 5 bases. The germline V gene encodes CDR1 ENHRY and CDR2 SYGVKD. The CDR3 runs 13 residues. CDR3 protein: CAIGQGAHNEQFF. CDR3 nucleotides: TGTGCCATCGGACAGGGGGCTCACAATGAGCAGTTCTTC.

The chain is built from TRBV11-2 and TRBJ2-7; no clear D. Per the germline V gene, CDR1 is SGHAT and CDR2 is FQNNGV. This CDR3 spans 13 amino acids. V lost 3 bases and J 2 bases, leaving 8 bases between the germline ends. This CDR3 is CASSFQLTYEQYF. In nucleotides, the CDR3 is TGTGCCAGCAGCTTCCAACTTACCTACGAGCAGTACTTC.

The chain is built from TRBV12-5 and TRBJ1-1, with D perhaps matching TRBD1 (5 bases). V was trimmed by 0 bases and J by 1 base, leaving 15 bases between them. The CDR3 totals 17 residues. The V gene's germline CDR1 is LGHNT and CDR2 FRNRAP. CDR3 sequence reads: CASGLVRGRGGNTEAFF. The CDR3 bases are TGTGCTAGTGGTTTGGTACGTGGGCGGGGCGGGAACACTGAAGCTTTCTTT.

The chain links TRBV7-9 to TRBJ2-1; D gene uncertain. Trimming took off 6 bases at V and 0 bases at J, with 15 bases between the two ends. The CDR3 is made up of 16 amino acids. Germline CDR1 and CDR2: SEHNR and FQNEAQ (reference sequence). Here the CDR3 DNA reads TGTGCCAGCAGGAGGTGGTTGGAAAGCTCCTACAATGAGCAGTTCTTC. Residues: CASRRWLESSYNEQFF.